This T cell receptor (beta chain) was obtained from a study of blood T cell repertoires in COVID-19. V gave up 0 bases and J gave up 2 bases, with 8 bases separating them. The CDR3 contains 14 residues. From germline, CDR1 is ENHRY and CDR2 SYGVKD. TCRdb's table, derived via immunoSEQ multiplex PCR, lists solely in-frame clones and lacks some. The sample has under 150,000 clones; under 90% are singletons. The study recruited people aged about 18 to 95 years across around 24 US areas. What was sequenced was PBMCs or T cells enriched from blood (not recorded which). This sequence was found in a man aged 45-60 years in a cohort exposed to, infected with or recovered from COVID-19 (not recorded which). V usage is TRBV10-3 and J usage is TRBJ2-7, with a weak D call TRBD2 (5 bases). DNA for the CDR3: TGTGCCATCAGTGAGTCGATGCGGGCCTACGAGCAGTACTTC. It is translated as CAISESMRAYEQYF.